Sequencing of this T cell receptor (beta chain) was carried out in a study of T cell repertoires in cytomegalovirus infection. About the study: Selection of CMV epitopes for the study included recently identified HLA-C-restricted and well-studied HLA-B-restricted ones.

Whole-study findings and limits: Pooled public TCR beta family frequency picked out CMV carriers with the relevant HLA. The ex vivo response showed dominance by HLA-C-restricted CMV-specific TCR beta clonotypes.

This clonotype was counted a few times. Antigen specificity is unknown. The germline gives CDR1 SGHDN, CDR2 FVKESK. The CDR3 sequence is 17 residues long. Trimming pared 2 bases from V and 0 bases from J, leaving 14 bases between. In TCRdb, the reads were re-called with MiXCR into one record per CDR3 protein. The sample carries 900,000 to 950,000 distinct CDR3 sequences, around 32% recorded once. Specimen: cultured CD8+ T cells from PBMCs, collected from culture after CMV antigen stimulation. This TCR came from a human donor in good health (CMV status not recorded). Some clones in this sample may be carry-over from other donors' samples. This chain connects TRBV14 to TRBJ2-1; weak D call: TRBD2 (5 bases). CDR3 sequence reads: CASSQPRGGSSYNEQFF. The CDR3 nucleotides read TGTGCCAGCAGCCAACCCCGTGGAGGTAGCTCCTACAATGAGCAGTTCTTC.